Listed here are 10 T cell receptor beta chains from one sample, sequenced in a study of T cell repertoires in cytomegalovirus infection. One entry per CDR3 protein, called by TCRdb with MiXCR from the reads. The data contain 490,000 or so distinct CDR3 sequences, approximately 11% of them singletons. The material sequenced was PBMCs. The receptor source for this set is a human donor in good health (CMV status not recorded). Some clones in this sample may be carry-over from other donors' samples.

This clonotype was seen more than once but under ten times. A read error may account for a junction end that differs from germline. The V gene is TRBV6-5, the J gene TRBJ2-5; TRBD2 matches at 9 bases. This CDR3 comprises 11 residues. CDR1 is MNHEY, CDR2 SVGAGI, per germline. DNA of the CDR3: TGTGCCAGCAGTCCCCGAGGGACTAGCAACTTC. Amino acids: CASSPRGTSNF.

This clonotype was recorded at least ten times. The V gene is TRBV6-5, the J gene TRBJ2-3; D is undetermined. V was pared by 0 bases and J by 5 bases, with 12 bases between. Germline V CDR1 and CDR2: MNHEY, SVGAGI. The CDR3 totals 15 residues. This chain's CDR3 is CASSYSLGWEDTQYF. DNA of the CDR3: TGTGCCAGCAGTTACTCATTGGGGTGGGAAGATACGCAGTATTTT.

This clonotype has just one count. The gene calls are TRBV5-6 and TRBJ1-2; a possible D gene is TRBD1 (5 bases). Trimming stripped 0 bases from V and 7 bases from J, with 19 bases between. In germline, CDR1 is SGHDT, CDR2 YYEEEE. The CDR3 loop spans 16 amino acids. CDR3: CASSLGQGNRRRGYTF. For the CDR3, the DNA is TGTGCCAGCAGCTTGGGTCAGGGAAACCGACGACGTGGCTACACCTTC.

V gene TRBV5-1 combines with J gene TRBJ2-2; D is uncertain. The CDR3 has 14 residues. CDR1 SGHRS and CDR2 YFSETQ come from the germline V gene. Trimming stripped 0 bases from V and 4 bases from J, with 7 bases between. CDR3 protein: CASSLDVGTGELFF. In DNA, the CDR3 is TGCGCCAGCAGCTTGGACGTTGGCACCGGGGAGCTGTTTTTT.

This sequence joins TRBV20-1 and TRBJ1-2; perhaps TRBD1 as D (5 bases). V lost 6 bases, J lost 8 bases, and 22 bases lay in between. The CDR3 contains 14 residues. CDR1 and CDR2 (germline): DFQATT, SNEGSKA (reference sequence). The CDR3 region has the DNA TGCAGTGCCAGCCCCGGGGCCTTGGACGGGGGCTACACCTTC. It is translated as CSASPGALDGGYTF.

In its sample, this clonotype was seen many times. This chain connects TRBV12-3 or TRBV12-4 to TRBJ1-4; D remains ambiguous. V was pared by 6 bases and J by 0 bases, with 5 bases between. CDR3 length equals 13 residues. For the CDR3, the DNA is TGTGCCAGCAGCTCTACAACTAATGAAAAACTGTTTTTT. The encoded protein is CASSSTTNEKLFF.

For this clonotype: Since a much larger clone is just one base distant, this may be a read error. The rearrangement joins TRBV5-1 to TRBJ2-1; D perhaps matches TRBD2 (5 bases). The J call is uncertain, as TRBJ2-7 better fits the DNA end. CDR3 length: 14 amino acids. Germline CDR1 is SGHRS and CDR2 is YFSETQ. The DNA of the CDR3 is TGCGCCAGCAGCCAGCCGGGATCCTACAATGAGCAGTACTTC. Its translation is CASSQPGSYNEQYF.

This clonotype was detected only a few times. Sequence at one end of the junction differs from germline and may be a read error. This chain links TRBV5-6 with TRBJ1-2; TRBD1 might be the D (5 bases). There are 11 residues in the CDR3. The germline gives CDR1 SGHDT, CDR2 YYEEEE. CDR3 loop: CASSFRQLRSF. CDR3 DNA sequence: TGTGCCAGCAGCTTTCGACAGCTAAGGTCCTTC.

This clonotype was counted ten times or more. The rearrangement joins TRBV7-9 to TRBJ2-1, with D possibly matching TRBD2 (5 bases). V was trimmed by 5 bases and J by 6 bases, leaving 20 bases between them. This CDR3 comprises 16 residues. Germline-derived CDR1 and CDR2 are SEHNR and FQNEAQ (reference sequence). The CDR3 DNA follows: TGTGCCAGCAGCCCTCCGGGGTCCTCACGGGGCAATGAGCAGTTCTTC. Translating gives CASSPPGSSRGNEQFF.

This clonotype was seen only once. This chain links TRBV4-2 with TRBJ2-7; 8 bases map to TRBD2. Germline V gene sequence: CDR1 LGHNA, CDR2 YNFKEQ. Losses at the gene ends were 5 bases for V and 2 bases for J; bases not matched to a gene: 8. This CDR3 has 15 residues. The CDR3 bases are TGTGCCAGCAGCACCCAGCGGGAGTCAGCCTACGAGCAGTACTTC. It specifies CASSTQRESAYEQYF.